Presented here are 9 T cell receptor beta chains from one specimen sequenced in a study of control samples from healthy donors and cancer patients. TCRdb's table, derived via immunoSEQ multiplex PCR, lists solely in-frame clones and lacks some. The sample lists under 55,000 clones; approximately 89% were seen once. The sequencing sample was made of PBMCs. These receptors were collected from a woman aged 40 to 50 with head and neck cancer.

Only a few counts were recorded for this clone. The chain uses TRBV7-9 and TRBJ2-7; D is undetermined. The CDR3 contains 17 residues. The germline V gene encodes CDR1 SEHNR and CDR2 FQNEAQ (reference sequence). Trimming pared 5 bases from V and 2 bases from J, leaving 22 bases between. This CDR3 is CASSQATNGPRAYEQYF. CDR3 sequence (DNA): TGTGCCAGCAGCCAAGCTACCAACGGGCCTCGGGCCTACGAGCAGTACTTC.

The CDR3 region is CATFSGTAPYEQYF. The CDR3 nucleotides read TGTGCCACCTTCTCCGGGACAGCCCCCTACGAGCAGTACTTC. This sequence joins TRBV27 and TRBJ2-7; 7 bases fit TRBD1. Germline V gene lookup returns CDR1 MNHEY and CDR2 SMNVEV (reference sequence). CDR3 length: 14 amino acids. V was pared by 10 bases and J by 2 bases, with 11 bases of the junction left unmatched.

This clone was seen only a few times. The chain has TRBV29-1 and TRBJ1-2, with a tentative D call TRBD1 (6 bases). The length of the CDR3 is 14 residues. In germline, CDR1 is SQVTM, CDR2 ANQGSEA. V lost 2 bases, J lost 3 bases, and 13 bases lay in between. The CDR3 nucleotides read TGCAGCGTTGAATCAGGGGCTTCCCACTATGGCTACACCTTC. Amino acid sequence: CSVESGASHYGYTF. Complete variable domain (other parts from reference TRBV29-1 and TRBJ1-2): SAVISQKPSRDICQRGTSLTIQCQVDSQVTMMFWYRQQPGQSLTLIATANQGSEATYESGFVIDKFPISRPNLTFSTLTVSNMSPEDSSIYLCSVESGASHYGYTFGSGTRLTVV.

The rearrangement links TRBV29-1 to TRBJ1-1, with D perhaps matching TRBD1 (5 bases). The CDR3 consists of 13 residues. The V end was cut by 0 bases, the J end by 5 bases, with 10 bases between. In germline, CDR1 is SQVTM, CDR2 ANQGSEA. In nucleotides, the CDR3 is TGCAGCGTTGAAGACCCGGGGGGGACTGAAGCTTTCTTT. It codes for CSVEDPGGTEAFF.

The CDR3 loop is CASSSGPRYGYTF. The DNA of the CDR3 is TGCGCCAGCAGCTCTGGGCCCCGCTATGGCTACACCTTC. The chain carries TRBV5-1 and TRBJ1-2; unclear D gene. Trimming removed 3 bases at V and 4 bases at J, with 10 bases between. The CDR3 has 13 amino acids. CDR1 SGHRS and CDR2 YFSETQ come from the germline V gene.

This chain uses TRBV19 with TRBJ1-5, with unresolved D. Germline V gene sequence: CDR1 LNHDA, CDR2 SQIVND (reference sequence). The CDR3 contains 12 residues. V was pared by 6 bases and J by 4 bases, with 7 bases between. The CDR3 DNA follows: TGTGCCAGTAGCTTTAAAAATCAGCCCCAGCATTTT. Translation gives CASSFKNQPQHF. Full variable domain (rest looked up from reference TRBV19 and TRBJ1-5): DGGITQSPKYLFRKEGQNVTLSCEQNLNHDAMYWYRQDPGQGLRLIYYSQIVNDFQKGDIAEGYSVSREKKESFPLTVTSAQKNPTAFYLCASSFKNQPQHFGDGTRLSIL.

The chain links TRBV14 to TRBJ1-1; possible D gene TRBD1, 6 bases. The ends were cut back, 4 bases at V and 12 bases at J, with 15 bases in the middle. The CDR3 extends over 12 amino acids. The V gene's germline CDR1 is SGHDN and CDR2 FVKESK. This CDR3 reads CASSPRGGLTFF. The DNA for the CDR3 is TGTGCCAGCAGCCCTCGAGGGGGGTTAACTTTCTTT.

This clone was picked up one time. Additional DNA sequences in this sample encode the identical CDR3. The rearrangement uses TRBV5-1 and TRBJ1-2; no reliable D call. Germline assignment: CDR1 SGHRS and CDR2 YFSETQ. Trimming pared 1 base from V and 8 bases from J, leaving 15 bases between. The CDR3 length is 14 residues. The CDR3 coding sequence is TGCGCCAGCAGCTTGTCCGGGCCGCCGGGGGGCTACACCTTC. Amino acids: CASSLSGPPGGYTF.

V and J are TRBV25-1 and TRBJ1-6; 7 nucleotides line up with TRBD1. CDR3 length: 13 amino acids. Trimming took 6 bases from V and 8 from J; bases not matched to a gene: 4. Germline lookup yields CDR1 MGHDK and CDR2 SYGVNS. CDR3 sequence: CASSPGGHSPLHF. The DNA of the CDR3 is TGTGCCAGCAGCCCAGGGGGACATTCACCCCTCCACTTT.